The rows below give T cell receptor beta chains drawn from one sample of a study of OX40 agonist ivuxolimab in advanced cancers. Assay: immunoSEQ multiplex PCR; the TCRdb copy retains only in-frame clones and omits some. Of about 72,000 clones in the sample, roughly 80% were seen once. The specimen comprised CD4+ or CD8+ T cells sorted from blood, sampled in a trial of the OX40 agonist ivuxolimab. These receptors were obtained from an adult with an advanced solid tumor such as melanoma, head and neck, liver or kidney cancer. Each CDR3 is given with its conserved first and last residue.

j_call | v_call | cdr3_length | cdr3_aa
TRBJ1-4 | TRBV2 | 17 | CASRTGGWTPTNEKLFF
TRBJ2-1 | TRBV6-6 | 15 | CASNTGQGAGNEQFF
TRBJ2-7 | TRBV29-1 | 13 | CSVEDPTSYEQYF
TRBJ1-3 | TRBV2 | 15 | CASSERRILGNTIYF
TRBJ2-7 | TRBV9 | 14 | CASSEGLASYEQYF
TRBJ1-5 | TRBV10-2 | 15 | CASSDWGAGWQPQHF
TRBJ1-2 | TRBV6-1 | 15 | CASSEAQVANYGYTF
TRBJ2-6 | TRBV6-5 | 14 | CASYTNSGANVLTF
TRBJ2-3 | TRBV7-8 | 13 | CASSLEEGATQYF
TRBJ2-3 | TRBV5-1 | 14 | CASSPPLGTDTQYF
TRBJ1-2 | TRBV2 | 14 | CASSLDQFDYGYTF
TRBJ2-2 | TRBV28 | 15 | CASSLHGPNTGELFF
TRBJ2-2 | TRBV11-2 | 16 | CASSLTGQGGTGELFF
TRBJ1-2 | TRBV10-1 | 13 | CASSEDRGGGYTF
TRBJ1-2 | TRBV6-1 | 17 | CASSEDWLGGSNYGYTF
TRBJ2-3 | TRBV7-2 | 14 | CASSPVRGTDTQYF
TRBJ2-5 | TRBV27 | 15 | CASSRDRGGRETQYF
TRBJ2-1 | TRBV7-2 | 14 | CASSRELALNEQFF
TRBJ1-2 | TRBV2 | 11 | CASRRDYGYTF
TRBJ2-3 | TRBV7-6 | 13 | CASSLALTDTQYF
TRBJ1-4 | TRBV19 | 13 | CASTQQINEKLFF
TRBJ1-4 | TRBV5-8 | 14 | CASSFGGAYEKLFF
TRBJ1-1 | TRBV29-1 | 12 | CSVRWWDTEAFF
TRBJ1-3 | TRBV11-2 | 12 | CASSLGQDTIYF
TRBJ2-5 | TRBV5-1 | 15 | CASSLTGSPQETQYF
TRBJ2-2 | TRBV5-1 | 14 | CASSFETNTGELFF
TRBJ1-1 | TRBV7-9 | 13 | CASSAGGNTEAFF
TRBJ2-5 | TRBV5-6 | 15 | CASSSRPQYQETQYF
TRBJ2-1 | TRBV19 | 13 | CASSIGTYNEQFF
TRBJ2-7 | TRBV6-1 | 14 | CASSLLAGGSEQYF
TRBJ2-6 | TRBV4-2 | 18 | CASSLGQGTRTGANVLTF
TRBJ2-7 | TRBV18 | 17 | CASSPRRGQGVAYEQYF
TRBJ2-7 | TRBV5-1 | 13 | CASSPVLAHEQYF
TRBJ2-7 | TRBV6-5 | 13 | CASTKDKNYEQYF
TRBJ2-7 | TRBV9 | 16 | CASSLLGAGAFYEQYF
TRBJ1-5 | TRBV7-2 | 14 | CASSQSTAGQPQHF